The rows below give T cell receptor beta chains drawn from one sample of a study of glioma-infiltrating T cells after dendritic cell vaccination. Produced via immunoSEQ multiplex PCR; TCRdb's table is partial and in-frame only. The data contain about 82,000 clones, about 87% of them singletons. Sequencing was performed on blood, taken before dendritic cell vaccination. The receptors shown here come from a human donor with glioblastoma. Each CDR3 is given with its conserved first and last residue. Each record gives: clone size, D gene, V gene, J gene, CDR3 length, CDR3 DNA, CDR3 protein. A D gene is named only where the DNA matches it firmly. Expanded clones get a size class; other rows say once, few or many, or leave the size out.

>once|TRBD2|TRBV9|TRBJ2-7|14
TGTGCCAGCAGCGTAACAGCGGGAGACGGCGAGCAGTACTTC
CASSVTAGDGEQYF
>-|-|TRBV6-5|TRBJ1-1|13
TGTGCCAGCAGCCAGAACGGCGGGCCTGAAGCTTTCTTT
CASSQNGGPEAFF
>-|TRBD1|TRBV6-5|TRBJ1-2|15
TGTGCCAGCAGCCTAGGGACAGGGGCCCTTGGTGGCTACACCTTC
CASSLGTGALGGYTF
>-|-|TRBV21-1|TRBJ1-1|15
TGTGCCAGCAGCGGGGACAGGCCGAGGAGAACTGAAGCTTTCTTT
CASSGDRPRRTEAFF
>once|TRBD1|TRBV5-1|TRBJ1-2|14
TGCGCCAGCAGCTTGGCGGGACAGGGAGACGGCTACACCTTC
CASSLAGQGDGYTF
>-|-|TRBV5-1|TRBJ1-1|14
TGCGCCAGCAGCTTAAGGGGTCAGGACACTGAAGCTTTCTTT
CASSLRGQDTEAFF
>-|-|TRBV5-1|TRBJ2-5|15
TGCGCCAGCAGTCGGGGGTTAGGATGGCAAGAGACCCAGTACTTC
CASSRGLGWQETQYF
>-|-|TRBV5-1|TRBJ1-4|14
TGCGCCAGCAGCTTGTTTTCGGGGAGGGAAAAACTGTTTTTT
CASSLFSGREKLFF
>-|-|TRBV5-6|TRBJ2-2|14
TGTGCCAGCAGCTCAGGTCACAGGTCCGGGGAGCTGTTTTTT
CASSSGHRSGELFF
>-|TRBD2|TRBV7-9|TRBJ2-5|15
TGTGCCAGCAGGGGCGGGCTAGCGGGAGTTGAGACCCAGTACTTC
CASRGGLAGVETQYF
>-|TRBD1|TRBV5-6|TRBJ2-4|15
TGTGCCAGCAGCTTGGCGGGGGGACAGGGGAACATTCAGTACTTC
CASSLAGGQGNIQYF
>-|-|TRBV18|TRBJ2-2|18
TGTGCCAGCTCACCACCGAACAGGCCCCATACATTAACCGGGGAGCTGTTTTTT
CASSPPNRPHTLTGELFF
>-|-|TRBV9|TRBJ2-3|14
TGTGCCAGCGCCCAGGGGCAGGTGACAGATACGCAGTATTTT
CASAQGQVTDTQYF
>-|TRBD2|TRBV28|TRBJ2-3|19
TGTGCCAGCAATCCAGGGGGGCCCTTAGCGGGGGGGCCAGAAGATACGCAGTATTTT
CASNPGGPLAGGPEDTQYF
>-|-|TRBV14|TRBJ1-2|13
TGTGCCAGCAGCCAAGATCTCGGCTATGGCTACACCTTC
CASSQDLGYGYTF
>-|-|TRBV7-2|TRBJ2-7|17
TGTGCCAGCAGCAGACCGCCAGGGGGCGGGAGTTCCTACGAGCAGTACTTC
CASSRPPGGGSSYEQYF
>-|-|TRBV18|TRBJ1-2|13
TGTGCCAGCTCACTTGGGGGCGCGGATGGCTACACCTTC
CASSLGGADGYTF
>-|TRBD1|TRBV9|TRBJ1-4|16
TGTGCCAGCAGCGTAGGAACAGGGGAAACTAATGAAAAACTGTTTTTT
CASSVGTGETNEKLFF
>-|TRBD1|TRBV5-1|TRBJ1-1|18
TGCGCCAGCAGCCAGTATGGGAGGGGACAGGGAGTATTCACTGAAGCTTTCTTT
CASSQYGRGQGVFTEAFF
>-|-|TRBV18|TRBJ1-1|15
TGTGCCAGCTCACTTAGGGCCTCAGGGGACACTGAAGCTTTCTTT
CASSLRASGDTEAFF
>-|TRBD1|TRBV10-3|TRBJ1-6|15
TGTGCCATCAGTGAGCCCTCACAGGGGAATTCACCCCTCCACTTT
CAISEPSQGNSPLHF
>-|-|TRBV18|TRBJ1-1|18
TGTGCCAGCTCACCCCCTCCCGCGGGTCCTGGAGATTACACTGAAGCTTTCTTT
CASSPPPAGPGDYTEAFF
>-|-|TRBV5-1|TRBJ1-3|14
TGCGCCAGCAGCCAGACAGAGGCTGGAAACACCATATATTTT
CASSQTEAGNTIYF
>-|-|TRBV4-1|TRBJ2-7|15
TGCGCCAGCAGCCAAGAAGCTAGCCCCGGCGACGAGCAGTACTTC
CASSQEASPGDEQYF
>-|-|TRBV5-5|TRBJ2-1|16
TGTGCCAGCAGCTCCCTCCGCAGGGTACCCTACAATGAGCAGTTCTTC
CASSSLRRVPYNEQFF
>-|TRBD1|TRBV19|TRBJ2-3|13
TGTGCCAGTAGTAGCCAGGGGGCAGATACGCAGTATTTT
CASSSQGADTQYF